The 26 T cell receptor beta chains given below trace back to one sample, sequenced in a study of T cell repertoires in cytomegalovirus infection. TCRdb passed the reads through MiXCR, listing each CDR3 protein once. The data hold around 300,000 distinct CDR3 sequences, with roughly 25% observed a single time. Which antigens these TCRs recognize remains unknown. The sequencing used cultured PBMCs, collected from culture after CMV antigen stimulation. The receptors here all came from a human donor in good health (CMV status not recorded). Some clones in this sample may be carry-over from other donors' samples.

The gene calls are TRBV7-8 and TRBJ1-2; 7 bases agree with TRBD1. The CDR3 spans 15 residues. The J segment lost 3 bases and the V segment lost 2 bases, leaving 6 bases of the junction unmatched. Germline lookup yields CDR1 SGHVS and CDR2 FQNEAQ. In nucleotides, the CDR3 is TGTGCCAGCAGCTTATCGACAGGGAGAGACTATGGCTACACCTTC. Translation gives CASSLSTGRDYGYTF.

This clonotype has a handful of counts. The chain is built from TRBV11-2 and TRBJ2-5; 7 bases fit TRBD1. The V gene end was trimmed by 5 bases and the J gene end by 2 bases; junction bases not matched to a gene: 14. CDR1 is SGHAT and CDR2 is FQNNGV in the germline V gene. CDR3 length: 17 residues. Here the CDR3 reads CASSQPSVGTVQETQYF. The CDR3, as DNA: TGTGCCAGCAGCCAACCTTCGGTTGGGACAGTACAAGAGACCCAGTACTTC.

This clonotype was picked up many times. The V and J genes are TRBV6-5 and TRBJ1-2; TRBD1 is a possible D gene (5 bases). The CDR3 has 13 residues. CDR1 and CDR2 from the germline V gene are MNHEY and SVGAGI. Trimming shortened V by 6 bases and J by 8 bases, and 16 bases separated the two germline ends. In DNA, the CDR3 is TGTGCCAGCAGCCGGACGGTCGGGGGAGGCTACACCTTC. It yields the protein CASSRTVGGGYTF.

This clonotype was detected ten times or more. V usage is TRBV6-2 or TRBV6-3 and J usage is TRBJ2-2; the D is unclear. The germline gives CDR1 MNHEY, CDR2 SVGEGT. The CDR3 extends over 13 amino acids. Between the trimmed V and J ends, which lost 6 bases and 8 bases, there was a span of 13 bases. In nucleotides, the CDR3 is TGTGCCAGCAGCTCCCTTGCTTCGGGGGAGCTGTTTTTT. Its protein product is CASSSLASGELFF.

The chain is built from TRBV6-2 or TRBV6-3 and TRBJ2-1; D is uncertain. Per germline, CDR1 MNHEY and CDR2 SVGEGT. With 7 bases removed from V and 0 bases from J, the gap between germline ends came to 19 bases. The CDR3 is made up of 17 amino acids. The CDR3 sequence: CASNIKTPYPSYNEQFF. The CDR3 nucleotides are TGTGCCAGCAACATAAAGACTCCCTACCCCTCCTACAATGAGCAGTTCTTC.

This chain links TRBV4-3 with TRBJ2-1; D gene ambiguous. The germline V and J ends were trimmed by 3 bases and 9 bases, with 12 bases remaining between them. The CDR3 covers 13 residues. Looked up from germline, CDR1 is LGHNA and CDR2 is YSLEER. The CDR3 DNA reads as TGCGCCAGCAGCCATGGACCTACGGGTGAGCAGTTCTTC. Translation gives CASSHGPTGEQFF.

This clonotype appeared a few times. The chain has TRBV24-1 and TRBJ2-5, with D perhaps TRBD2 (5 bases). The germline gives CDR1 KGHDR, CDR2 SFDVKD. The CDR3 is made up of 16 amino acids. V gave up 7 bases and J gave up 5 bases, with 22 bases separating them. DNA for the CDR3: TGTGCCACCAGCGCCTACGGGGATCCTTTGGAGGAGACCCAGTACTTC. Amino acids: CATSAYGDPLEETQYF.

This clonotype was seen ten or more times. This sequence joins TRBV12-3 or TRBV12-4 and TRBJ1-1; D gene unclear. V was pared by 6 bases and J by 1 base, with 9 bases between. CDR3 length: 13 amino acids. This CDR3 is CASRFGWNTEAFF. CDR3 nucleotides: TGTGCCAGCAGGTTTGGGTGGAACACTGAAGCTTTCTTT.

The chain combines TRBV19 with TRBJ2-3; D is unresolved. CDR1 is LNHDA, CDR2 SQIVND, per germline (reference sequence). This CDR3 comprises 15 residues. Between the trimmed V and J ends, which lost 2 bases and 0 bases, there was a span of 9 bases. The CDR3 DNA follows: TGTGCCAGTAGTATACGGACCCTTAGCACAGATACGCAGTATTTT. This encodes CASSIRTLSTDTQYF.

This clonotype has at least ten counts. In nucleotides, the CDR3 is TGCGCCAGCAGCCAGAACAGGGGGGGAACCTATGGCTACACCTTC. This sequence encodes CASSQNRGGTYGYTF. The rearrangement uses TRBV5-1 and TRBJ1-2; 8 bases agree with TRBD1. The CDR3 has 15 amino acids. In germline, CDR1 is SGHRS, CDR2 YFSETQ. V lost 4 bases, J lost 4 bases, and 9 bases stayed unmatched. The complete variable domain, with remaining parts taken from reference TRBV5-1 and TRBJ1-2, reads KAGVTQTPRYLIKTRGQQVTLSCSPISGHRSVSWYQQTPGQGLQFLFEYFSETQRNKGNFPGRFSGRQFSNSRSEMNVSTLELGDSALYLCASSQNRGGTYGYTFGSGTRLTVV.

This clonotype was picked up a small number of times. V usage is TRBV6-8 and J usage is TRBJ2-1, with 14 bases fitting TRBD2. Germline V CDR1 and CDR2: MNHGY, SAAAGT. The length of the CDR3 is 17 residues. V was pared by 6 bases and J by 7 bases, with 11 bases of the junction left unmatched. Here the CDR3 DNA reads TGTGCCAGCAGACTGACTAGCGGGAGGGCCTGGGGAAATGAGCAGTTCTTC. It codes for CASRLTSGRAWGNEQFF.

The J gene is TRBJ2-1, the V gene TRBV12-3 or TRBV12-4; 9 nucleotides align to TRBD2. The CDR3 extends over 14 amino acids. The V segment lost 5 bases and the J segment 7 bases; nucleotides outside the gene matches: 6. CDR3 loop: CASSPRLAGNEQFF. The CDR3 coding sequence is TGTGCCAGCAGTCCCCGGCTAGCGGGAAATGAGCAGTTCTTC.

The CDR3 sequence: CASSSWRDAGANVLTF. The CDR3 region has the DNA TGTGCCAGCAGTTCTTGGCGGGACGCTGGGGCCAACGTCCTGACTTTC. This chain links TRBV6-2 or TRBV6-3 with TRBJ2-6, with D tentatively TRBD2 (6 bases). The CDR3 consists of 16 residues. V was shortened by 4 bases and J by 2 bases, with 12 bases between the two germline ends. Germline CDR1 and CDR2: MNHEY and SVGEGT.

This chain connects TRBV24-1 to TRBJ1-5; D gene unclear. This CDR3 spans 12 amino acids. Between the trimmed V and J ends, which lost 5 bases and 5 bases, there was a span of 6 bases. Germline CDR1 and CDR2: KGHDR and SFDVKD. This CDR3 is CATSVRDQPQHF. Written as DNA, the CDR3 is TGTGCCACCAGTGTCCGAGATCAGCCCCAGCATTTT.

This clonotype showed up just a few times. The V gene is TRBV19, the J gene TRBJ2-6; no clear D gene. CDR3 length: 15 amino acids. V lost 6 bases, J lost 0 bases, and 9 bases lay in between. Germline-derived CDR1 and CDR2 are LNHDA and SQIVND (reference sequence). The CDR3 loop is CASSAPGSGANVLTF. CDR3 coding DNA: TGTGCCAGTAGCGCCCCAGGCTCTGGGGCCAACGTCCTGACTTTC.

The chain is built from TRBV10-3 and TRBJ1-2; no firm D call. The germline gives CDR1 ENHRY, CDR2 SYGVKD. V was pared by 8 bases and J by 5 bases, with 12 bases between. This CDR3 spans 12 amino acids. DNA of the CDR3: TGTGCCATCCCCGGGCGGGGTTATGGCTACACCTTC. As protein: CAIPGRGYGYTF.

Worth noting for this clonotype: At one end, the junction sequence differs from germline, possibly due to a read error. This rearrangement joins TRBV7-3 to TRBJ2-2; 9 nucleotides agree with TRBD1. The CDR3 is made up of 14 amino acids. Germline V gives CDR1 SGHTA, CDR2 FQGTGA. Here the CDR3 reads CASRTGGGTEELFF. The DNA of the CDR3 is TGTGCCAGCAGAACAGGGGGCGGCACCGAGGAGCTGTTTTTT.

The chain combines TRBV20-1 with TRBJ2-5; maybe TRBD2 (6 bases). The CDR3 consists of 13 residues. The ends were cut back, 3 bases at V and 1 base at J, with 9 bases in the middle. Looked up from germline, CDR1 is DFQATT and CDR2 is SNEGSKA (reference sequence). The CDR3: CSASSGAQETQYF. The CDR3 coding sequence is TGCAGTGCTAGCTCGGGAGCCCAAGAGACCCAGTACTTC.

V gene TRBV7-2 combines with J gene TRBJ2-5; 12 nucleotides line up with TRBD2. The germline gives CDR1 SGHTA, CDR2 FQGNSA. V lost 10 bases to trimming and J lost 2 bases; unmatched junction nucleotides: 8. CDR3 length: 15 residues. The CDR3 spells CATALAGGRQETQYF. DNA for the CDR3: TGTGCCACCGCCCTAGCGGGAGGGAGGCAAGAGACCCAGTACTTC. Together with reference TRBV7-2 and TRBJ2-5, the CDR3 gives the full variable domain: GAGVSQSPSNKVTEKGKDVELRCDPISGHTALYWYRQSLGQGLEFLIYFQGNSAPDKSGLPSDRFSAERTGGSVSTLTIQRTQQEDSAVYLCATALAGGRQETQYFGPGTRLLVL.

This clonotype was recorded a few times. The chain has TRBV7-2 and TRBJ1-1; D gene uncertain. V shed 7 bases and J shed 4 bases, with 16 bases lying between them. This CDR3 spans 14 amino acids. Germline CDR1 reads SGHTA; CDR2 reads FQGNSA. CDR3 sequence: CASILEVPGTEAFF. As DNA, the CDR3 is TGTGCCAGCATCTTGGAGGTGCCTGGCACTGAAGCTTTCTTT. The variable domain in full, with the rest retrieved from reference TRBV7-2 and TRBJ1-1, is GAGVSQSPSNKVTEKGKDVELRCDPISGHTALYWYRQSLGQGLEFLIYFQGNSAPDKSGLPSDRFSAERTGGSVSTLTIQRTQQEDSAVYLCASILEVPGTEAFFGQGTRLTVV.

This clonotype was detected a few times. The gene calls are TRBV18 and TRBJ2-1; 8 bases agree with TRBD2. Per germline, CDR1 KGHSH and CDR2 LQKENI. The CDR3 loop spans 16 amino acids. The junction had 7 bases not matched to a gene; V was cut back by 2 bases and J by 4 bases. This CDR3 is CASSPGAGGFYNEQFF. CDR3 bases: TGTGCCAGCTCACCAGGGGCGGGAGGTTTTTACAATGAGCAGTTCTTC. Full variable domain (rest looked up from reference TRBV18 and TRBJ2-1): NAGVMQNPRHLVRRRGQEARLRCSPMKGHSHVYWYRQLPEEGLKFMVYLQKENIIDESGMPKERFSAEFPKEGPSILRIQQVVRGDSAAYFCASSPGAGGFYNEQFFGPGTRLTVL.

The chain uses TRBV12-5 and TRBJ2-3; D tentatively reads TRBD1 or TRBD2 (5 bases each). The germline CDR1 and CDR2 sequences are LGHNT and FRNRAP. The CDR3 runs 15 residues. Trimming took 1 base from V and 8 from J, leaving 16 bases between them. The CDR3 coding sequence is TGTGCTAGTGGTTTGGGTTCATCTTGGGGGACTACGCAGTATTTT. Protein sequence: CASGLGSSWGTTQYF.

This clonotype was recorded many times. The rearrangement links TRBV7-2 to TRBJ2-5; 8 bases line up with TRBD2. The trim removed 3 bases at V and 2 bases at J, leaving 5 bases unmatched. CDR1 and CDR2 (germline): SGHTA, FQGNSA. The CDR3 totals 15 residues. The CDR3 DNA follows: TGTGCCAGCAGCTTTCGGGGGGGCTTGCAAGAGACCCAGTACTTC. This translates into CASSFRGGLQETQYF.

This clonotype occurred a few times. The chain combines TRBV7-9 with TRBJ2-3, with D unresolved. The length of the CDR3 is 15 residues. V shed 1 base and J shed 1 base, with 9 bases lying between them. Germline CDR1 and CDR2: SEHNR and FQNEAQ (reference sequence). The CDR3 DNA follows: TGTGCCAGCAGCTTAGGGTCCCAACGCACAGATACGCAGTATTTT. Translation gives CASSLGSQRTDTQYF.

A few counts support this clonotype. The chain couples TRBV18 to TRBJ2-1; 13 positions match TRBD2. The ends lost 4 bases at V and 2 bases at J; junction bases unmatched: 2. CDR3 length: 16 amino acids. Per the germline V gene, CDR1 is KGHSH and CDR2 is LQKENI. The CDR3 DNA is TGTGCCAGCTCACAAGGGACTAGCGGGACCTACAATGAGCAGTTCTTC. This gives the protein CASSQGTSGTYNEQFF.

The chain couples TRBV13 to TRBJ1-3; 12 nucleotides match TRBD1. The V and J ends lost 4 bases and 3 bases, in that order; junction bases with no gene match: 7. This CDR3 has 17 residues. CDR1 is PRHDT, CDR2 FYEKMQ, per germline (reference sequence). The CDR3 DNA is TGTGCCAGCAGCTCTACGGGACAGGGGGCACTTGGAAACACCATATATTTT. Residues: CASSSTGQGALGNTIYF.